Listed below are T cell receptor beta chains from one sample, sequenced in a study of long-term antiretroviral therapy in people with HIV. The table came from immunoSEQ multiplex PCR; TCRdb's copy has only in-frame clones and leaves some out. The table has approximately 30,000 clones, around 97% seen once. Sequencing used unsorted PBMCs, obtained 7.6 years after starting antiretroviral therapy. The origin of the receptors is a man aged 25-45 years with HIV. CDR3s include the opening cysteine and the closing phenylalanine or tryptophan. D genes are given only for firm matches.

v_call	j_call	cdr3_length	d_call	cdr3_aa
TRBV5-1	TRBJ2-5	17	TRBD2	CASCLSGGLPREETQYF
TRBV6-4	TRBJ1-1	18	TRBD1	CASSDPGQGGSWNTEAFF
TRBV14	TRBJ2-7	15	TRBD2	CASSLTSGTTYEQYF
TRBV4-3	TRBJ2-2	13	NA	CASSRGSTGELFF
TRBV2	TRBJ1-2	14	NA	CASSVGGGRVGYTF
TRBV9	TRBJ2-1	14	NA	CASSVPGRGNEQFF
TRBV7-9	TRBJ1-2	14	NA	CASSWQGPAFGYTF
TRBV13	TRBJ2-3	18	TRBD1	CASSLPTGGSSSTDTQYF
TRBV5-1	TRBJ2-1	15	TRBD1	CASSLAGTGELEQFF
TRBV4-1	TRBJ2-7	15	NA	CASSPAVRTSYEQYF
TRBV2	TRBJ2-3	14	NA	CASTGESSTDTQYF
TRBV2	TRBJ2-3	18	TRBD2	CASSDPAGVFPSTDTQYF
TRBV6-5	TRBJ2-1	15	NA	CASRHGAAFYNEQFF
TRBV10-2	TRBJ2-1	13	TRBD1	CATSTGGYNEQFF
TRBV29-1	TRBJ1-4	12	NA	CSVVGYNEKLFF
TRBV19	TRBJ2-3	14	NA	CASSIAGGTDTQYF
TRBV20-1	TRBJ2-3	11	NA	CSANLADTQYF
TRBV6-5	TRBJ1-3	13	NA	CASNGRGGNTIYF
TRBV1	TRBJ1-6	14	NA	CTSSPHRQGSPLHF
TRBV6-5	TRBJ2-7	15	TRBD1	CASSPGQGTSYEQYF
TRBV4-1	TRBJ2-5	15	TRBD1	CASSRSQGNAETQYF
TRBV2	TRBJ2-7	11	NA	CASSYHYEQYF
TRBV5-1	TRBJ2-6	18	NA	CASSFFGRPNSGANVLTF
TRBV6-1	TRBJ1-5	15	NA	CASSFGPDGNQPQHF
TRBV6-5	TRBJ2-7	12	NA	CASSYSGGEQYF
TRBV27	TRBJ2-1	16	NA	CASSPPVGALYNEQFF
TRBV4-1	TRBJ1-5	17	TRBD1	CASSQEPTGGAEQPQHF
TRBV10-3	TRBJ2-3	12	NA	CAISARADTQYF
TRBV11-2	TRBJ2-1	13	NA	CASSLVSGSEQFF
TRBV4-3	TRBJ2-2	20	NA	CASSQDPWEAGQGPTGELFF
TRBV27	TRBJ2-2	13	NA	CASVGANTGELFF
TRBV11-1	TRBJ2-3	18	TRBD2	CASSLTDPSGGVQGTQYF
TRBV30	TRBJ2-1	14	TRBD2	CAGLELAAYNEQFF
TRBV4-2	TRBJ2-1	13	TRBD2	CASSQEGGSNEFF
TRBV6-1	TRBJ2-2	13	NA	CASMWLGTGELFF
TRBV27	TRBJ1-5	14	NA	CASSDSSVEQPQHF
TRBV30	TRBJ2-7	13	NA	CAWAQGKSYEQYF
TRBV7-8	TRBJ1-3	12	NA	CASSLGGNTIYF
TRBV7-9	TRBJ1-4	13	NA	CASSLPGFEKLFF
TRBV9	TRBJ2-3	16	TRBD1	CASSFDGTEVTDTQYF
TRBV6-5	TRBJ1-1	15	NA	CASSHPQGMNTEAFF
TRBV6-6	TRBJ2-7	14	NA	CASTVTGTSYEQYF
TRBV27	TRBJ1-1	14	TRBD1	CASILRQGGTEAFF
TRBV19	TRBJ2-3	15	TRBD2	CASTQLAGGADTQYF
TRBV6-5	TRBJ1-6	14	NA	CASSQTVRDSPLHF